This T cell receptor (beta chain) was obtained from a study of PD-1 blockade in classical Hodgkin lymphoma. Assay: immunoSEQ multiplex PCR; the TCRdb copy retains only in-frame clones and omits some. Of over 3,500 clones listed, 80% were seen once; the top ten hold around 33%. Trimming removed 5 bases at V and 0 bases at J, with 13 bases between. Germline-derived CDR1 and CDR2 are PRHDT and FYEKMQ (reference sequence). This CDR3 region has 15 residues. All trial patients relapsed after autologous stem cell transplantation. The chain links TRBV13 to TRBJ1-1; D remains ambiguous. This clonotype originated in a human donor with classical Hodgkin lymphoma. Specimen: peripheral blood mononuclear cells (PBMCs), collected at baseline. CDR3 region: CASSQEDSLNTEAFF. The CDR3 DNA sequence: TGTGCCAGCAGCCAAGAGGACTCTTTGAACACTGAAGCTTTCTTT.